This T cell receptor beta chain was sequenced during a study of T-cell memory formation after mild COVID-19. Whole-study context: There were largely donor-specific TCR clusters. Study observations and caveats: CD4+ contracting clones were mainly CM and EM; CD8+ ones, EMRA. A second wave expanding day 15 to 37 was CD4+-biased; contracting clones were balanced.

The sample holds a few counts of this clonotype. The antigen is not known. Germline V gives CDR1 PRHDT, CDR2 FYEKMQ (reference sequence). Losses at the gene ends were 5 bases for V and 3 bases for J; bases not matched to a gene: 7. The CDR3 has 15 residues. MiXCR, applied by TCRdb to the 5' RACE reads, yields one record per CDR3 protein. Of about 560,000 distinct CDR3 sequences listed, around 17% were seen once; the top ten hold approximately 12%. The J gene is TRBJ2-7, the V gene TRBV13; 10 bases are a match to TRBD1. The sequenced sample consisted of PBMCs or a T cell subset sorted from them (not recorded which). The clonotype comes from an adult woman who had mild COVID-19 (a few samples of this study predate the infection). Cell type and time point are not known. The CDR3 loop reads CASSQTGTGDYEQYF. Written as DNA, the CDR3 is TGTGCCAGCAGCCAAACCGGGACAGGGGACTACGAGCAGTACTTC.